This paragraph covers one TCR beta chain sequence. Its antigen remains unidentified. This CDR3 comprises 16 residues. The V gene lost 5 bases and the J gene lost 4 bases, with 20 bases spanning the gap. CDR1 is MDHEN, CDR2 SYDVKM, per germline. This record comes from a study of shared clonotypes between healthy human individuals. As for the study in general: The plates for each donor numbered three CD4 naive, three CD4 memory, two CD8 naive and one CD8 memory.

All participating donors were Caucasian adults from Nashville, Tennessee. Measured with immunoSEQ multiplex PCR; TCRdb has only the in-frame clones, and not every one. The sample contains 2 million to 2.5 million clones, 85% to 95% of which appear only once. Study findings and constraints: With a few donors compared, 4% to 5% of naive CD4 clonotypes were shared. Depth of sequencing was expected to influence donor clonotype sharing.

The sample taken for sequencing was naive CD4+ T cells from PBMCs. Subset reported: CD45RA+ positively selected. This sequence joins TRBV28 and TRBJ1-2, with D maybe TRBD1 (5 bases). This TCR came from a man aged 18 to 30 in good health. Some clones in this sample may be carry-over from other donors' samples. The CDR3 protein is CASSPYRIRDGYGYTF. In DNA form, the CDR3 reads TGTGCCAGCAGTCCCTACAGGATCCGAGATGGCTATGGCTACACCTTC.